These 10 T cell receptor beta chains share one sample of origin, sequenced in a study of cytomegalovirus exposure and HLA in healthy donors. PCR employed 60 Vbeta and 13 Jbeta primers. Data came from immunoSEQ multiplex PCR; TCRdb stores just in-frame clones and leaves some out. The data hold roughly 92,000 clones, with 81% observed a single time. The sample was PBMCs. These receptors all stem from a woman between 65 and 79 years old in good health and CMV-seropositive.

J is TRBJ2-1 and V is TRBV10-1; 12 bases are a match to TRBD2. The V segment lost 3 bases and the J segment 4 bases; nucleotides outside the gene matches: 1. The CDR3 runs 15 residues. Germline lookup yields CDR1 WNHNN and CDR2 SYGVQD (reference sequence). CDR3 residues: CASSETSGRYNEQFF. CDR3 nucleotide sequence: TGCGCCAGCAGTGAAACTAGCGGGAGGTACAATGAGCAGTTCTTC.

The V gene is TRBV28, the J gene TRBJ2-6; D not resolved. CDR3 length equals 17 residues. CDR1 MDHEN and CDR2 SYDVKM come from the germline V gene. V lost 1 base to trimming and J lost 2 bases, with 12 bases between them. CDR3 protein: CASSLFGIRPGANVLTF. The DNA of the CDR3 is TGTGCCAGCAGTTTATTTGGAATCAGGCCTGGGGCCAACGTCCTGACTTTC.

This chain connects TRBV15 to TRBJ2-7; a possible D gene is TRBD1 (6 bases). Trimming shortened V by 2 bases and J by 4 bases, and 15 bases separated the two germline ends. The CDR3 length is 15 residues. Germline assignment: CDR1 LNHNV and CDR2 YYDKDF (reference sequence). DNA for the CDR3: TGTGCCACCAGCAGATCGACCGGGACAATATACGAGCAGTACTTC. Its translation is CATSRSTGTIYEQYF. Looking up the rest from reference TRBV15 and TRBJ2-7 gives the full variable domain: DAMVIQNPRYQVTQFGKPVTLSCSQTLNHNVMYWYQQKSSQAPKLLFHYYDKDFNNEADTPDNFQSRRPNTSFCFLDIRSPGLGDTAMYLCATSRSTGTIYEQYFGPGTRLTVT.

The gene calls are TRBV6-1 and TRBJ1-2; TRBD1 matches at 8 bases. The V and J ends lost 7 bases and 3 bases, in that order; junction bases with no gene match: 4. In germline, CDR1 is MNHNS, CDR2 SASEGT. The CDR3 spans 13 residues. DNA of the CDR3: TGTGCCAGCAAGGCAGGGGGCTACTATGGCTACACCTTC. Translated, it gives CASKAGGYYGYTF.

V gene TRBV4-3 combines with J gene TRBJ2-1; 12 bases fit TRBD2. The ends lost 1 base at V and 6 bases at J; junction bases unmatched: 1. The CDR3 has 15 residues. Germline values: CDR1 LGHNA, CDR2 YSLEER. CDR3 coding DNA: TGCGCCAGCAGCCAAGGGACTAGCGGGATCAATGAGCAGTTCTTC. Residues: CASSQGTSGINEQFF.

This chain joins TRBV27 and TRBJ2-1, with a weak D call TRBD2 (6 bases). Trimming pared 6 bases from V and 12 bases from J, leaving 18 bases between. The CDR3 contains 13 residues. The germline CDR1 and CDR2 sequences are MNHEY and SMNVEV (reference sequence). Here the CDR3 DNA reads TGTGCCAGCAGCCCCCATGGGGACTCGGGGCAGTTCTTC. Its translation is CASSPHGDSGQFF.

J is TRBJ2-1 and V is TRBV7-3; TRBD2 agrees at 14 bases. J was trimmed by 11 bases and V by 5 bases; bases with no gene match: 5. Germline CDR1 is SGHTA and CDR2 is FQGTGA. CDR3 length equals 14 residues. Here the CDR3 DNA reads TGTGCCAGCAGCCAGGGACTAGCGGGAGTTCAGCAGTTCTTC. Amino acid sequence: CASSQGLAGVQQFF. Complete variable domain (other parts from reference TRBV7-3 and TRBJ2-1): GAGVSQTPSNKVTEKGKYVELRCDPISGHTALYWYRQSLGQGPEFLIYFQGTGAADDSGLPNDRFFAVRPEGSVSTLKIQRTERGDSAVYLCASSQGLAGVQQFFGPGTRLTVL.

The chain has TRBV7-2 and TRBJ1-2, with D unresolved. There are 13 residues in the CDR3. Germline V gene data show CDR1 as SGHTA and CDR2 as FQGNSA. Trimming removed 1 base at V and 8 bases at J, with 11 bases between. CDR3 amino acids: CASSLVAVSGYTF. CDR3 sequence (DNA): TGTGCCAGCAGCTTAGTAGCAGTTTCCGGCTACACCTTC.

The CDR3 protein is CASLSLVRSGELFF. CDR3 coding DNA: TGTGCCAGCTTGAGTCTAGTAAGGAGCGGGGAGCTGTTTTTT. The gene calls are TRBV27 and TRBJ2-2, with D unclear. Trimming removed 8 bases from V and 7 bases from J, with 17 bases in between. Germline loops: CDR1 MNHEY, CDR2 SMNVEV (reference sequence). The CDR3 contains 14 residues.

On this clone: A junction boundary mismatches the germline segment, possibly from a read error. The rearrangement uses TRBV7-7 and TRBJ2-1; perhaps TRBD2 as D (6 bases). CDR1 SSHAT and CDR2 FNYEAQ come from the germline V gene (reference sequence). CDR3 length equals 13 residues. Here the CDR3 DNA reads TGTGCTAGCAGCCGGGACTTTTACAATGAGCAGTTCTTC. Its translation: CASSRDFYNEQFF. The full variable domain, its missing parts supplied by reference TRBV7-7 and TRBJ2-1, is GAGVSQSPRYKVTKRGQDVTLRCDPISSHATLYWYQQALGQGPEFLTYFNYEAQPDKSGLPSDRFSAERPEGSISTLTIQRTEQRDSAMYRCASSRDFYNEQFFGPGTRLTVL.